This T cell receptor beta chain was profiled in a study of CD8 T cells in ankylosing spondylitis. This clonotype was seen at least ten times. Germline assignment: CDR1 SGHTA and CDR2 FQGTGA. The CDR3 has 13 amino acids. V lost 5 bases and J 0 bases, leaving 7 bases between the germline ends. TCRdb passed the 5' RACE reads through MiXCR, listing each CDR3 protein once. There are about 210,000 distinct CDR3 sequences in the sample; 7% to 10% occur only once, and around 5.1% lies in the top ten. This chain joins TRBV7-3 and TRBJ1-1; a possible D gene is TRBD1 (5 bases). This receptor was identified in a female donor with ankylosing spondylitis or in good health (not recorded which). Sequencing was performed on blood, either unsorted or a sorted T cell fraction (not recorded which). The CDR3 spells CASSTGLNTEAFF. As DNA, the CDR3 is TGTGCCAGCAGCACGGGACTGAACACTGAAGCTTTCTTT.